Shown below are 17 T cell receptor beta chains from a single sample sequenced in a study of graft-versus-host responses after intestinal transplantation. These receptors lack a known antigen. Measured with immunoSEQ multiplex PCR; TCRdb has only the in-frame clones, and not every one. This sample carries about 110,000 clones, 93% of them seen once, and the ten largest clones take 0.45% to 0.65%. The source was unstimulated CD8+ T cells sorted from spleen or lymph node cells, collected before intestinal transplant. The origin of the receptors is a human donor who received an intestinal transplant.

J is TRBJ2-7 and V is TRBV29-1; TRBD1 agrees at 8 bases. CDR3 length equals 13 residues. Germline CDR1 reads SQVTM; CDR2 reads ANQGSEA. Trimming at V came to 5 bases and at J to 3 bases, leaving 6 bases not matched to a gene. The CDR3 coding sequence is TGCAGCGTTATGACAGGGGACAACTACGAGCAGTACTTC. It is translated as CSVMTGDNYEQYF.

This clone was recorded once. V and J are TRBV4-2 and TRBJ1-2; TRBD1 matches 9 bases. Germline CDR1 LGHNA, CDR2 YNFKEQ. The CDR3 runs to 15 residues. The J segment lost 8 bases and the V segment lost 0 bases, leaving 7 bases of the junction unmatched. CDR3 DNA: TGTGCCAGCAGCCAAGAATTCGGACAGGGGCAAGGCTACACCTTC. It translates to CASSQEFGQGQGYTF.

CDR3 region: CASSYSFWAEAFF. In DNA form, the CDR3 reads TGTGCCAGCAGTTACTCTTTTTGGGCTGAAGCTTTCTTT. The chain joins TRBV6-5 to TRBJ1-1, with D hard to call. Germline V lookup: CDR1 MNHEY, CDR2 SVGAGI. With 0 bases removed from V and 6 bases from J, the gap between germline ends came to 8 bases. CDR3 length equals 13 residues.

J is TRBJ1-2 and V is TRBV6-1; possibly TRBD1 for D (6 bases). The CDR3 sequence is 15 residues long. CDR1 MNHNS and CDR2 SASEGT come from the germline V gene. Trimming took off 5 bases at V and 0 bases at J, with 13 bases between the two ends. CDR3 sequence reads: CASSPIQGSNYGYTF. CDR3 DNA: TGTGCCAGCAGTCCAATACAGGGATCTAACTATGGCTACACCTTC.

The CDR3 sequence is CASMDWTENTEAFF. The CDR3 DNA is TGTGCCAGCATGGATTGGACAGAGAACACTGAAGCTTTCTTT. The rearrangement links TRBV28 to TRBJ1-1, with D tentatively TRBD1 (6 bases). Trimming pared 7 bases from V and 1 base from J, leaving 13 bases between. The CDR3 runs to 14 residues. Per the germline V gene, CDR1 is MDHEN and CDR2 is SYDVKM.

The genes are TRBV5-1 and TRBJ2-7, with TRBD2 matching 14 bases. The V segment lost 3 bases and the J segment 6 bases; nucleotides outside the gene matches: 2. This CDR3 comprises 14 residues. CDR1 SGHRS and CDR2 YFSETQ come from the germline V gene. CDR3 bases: TGCGCCAGCAGCTCGGGACTAGCGGGAGCCGAGCAGTACTTC. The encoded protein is CASSSGLAGAEQYF.

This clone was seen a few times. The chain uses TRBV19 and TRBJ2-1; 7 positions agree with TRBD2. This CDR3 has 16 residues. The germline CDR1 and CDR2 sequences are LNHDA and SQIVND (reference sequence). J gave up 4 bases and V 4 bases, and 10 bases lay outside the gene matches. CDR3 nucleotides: TGTGCCAGTAGTACCCTTGGGGCGGGAGTGTACAATGAGCAGTTCTTC. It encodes CASSTLGAGVYNEQFF.

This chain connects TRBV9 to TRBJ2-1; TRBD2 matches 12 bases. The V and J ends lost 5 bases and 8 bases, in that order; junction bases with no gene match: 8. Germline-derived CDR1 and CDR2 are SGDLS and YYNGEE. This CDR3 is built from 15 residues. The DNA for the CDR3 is TGTGCCAGCAGTAAGGGACTAGCGGGTGGTGATGAGCAGTTCTTC. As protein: CASSKGLAGGDEQFF.

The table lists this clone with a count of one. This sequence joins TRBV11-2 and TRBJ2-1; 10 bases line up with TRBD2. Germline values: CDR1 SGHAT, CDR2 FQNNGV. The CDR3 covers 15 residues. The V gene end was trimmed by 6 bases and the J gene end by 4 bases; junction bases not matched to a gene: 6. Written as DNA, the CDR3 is TGTGCCAGCAGGTCTGCTAGCGGGAGATACAATGAGCAGTTCTTC. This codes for CASRSASGRYNEQFF.

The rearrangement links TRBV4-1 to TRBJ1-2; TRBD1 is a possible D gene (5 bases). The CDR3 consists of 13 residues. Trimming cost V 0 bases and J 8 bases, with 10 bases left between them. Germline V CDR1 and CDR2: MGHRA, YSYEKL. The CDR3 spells CASSQDGDGGYTF. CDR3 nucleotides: TGCGCCAGCAGCCAAGATGGGGACGGAGGCTACACCTTC.

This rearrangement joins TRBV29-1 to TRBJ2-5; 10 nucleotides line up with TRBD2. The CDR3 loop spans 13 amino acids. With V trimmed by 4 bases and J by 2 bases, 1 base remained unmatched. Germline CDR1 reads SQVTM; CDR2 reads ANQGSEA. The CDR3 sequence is CSVASGGQETQYF. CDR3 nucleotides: TGCAGCGTTGCTAGCGGGGGTCAAGAGACCCAGTACTTC.

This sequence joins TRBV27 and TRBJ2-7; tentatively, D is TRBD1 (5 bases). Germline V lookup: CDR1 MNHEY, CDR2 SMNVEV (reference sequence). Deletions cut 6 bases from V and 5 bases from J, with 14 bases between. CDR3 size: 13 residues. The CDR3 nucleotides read TGTGCCAGCAGCTCGACAGTGAAGGACGAGCAGTACTTC. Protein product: CASSSTVKDEQYF.

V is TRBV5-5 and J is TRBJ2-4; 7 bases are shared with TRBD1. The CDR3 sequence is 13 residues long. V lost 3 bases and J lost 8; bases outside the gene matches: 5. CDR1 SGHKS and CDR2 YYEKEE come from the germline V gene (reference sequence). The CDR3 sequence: CASSWTGSDIQYF. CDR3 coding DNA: TGTGCCAGCAGCTGGACAGGTTCGGACATTCAGTACTTC.

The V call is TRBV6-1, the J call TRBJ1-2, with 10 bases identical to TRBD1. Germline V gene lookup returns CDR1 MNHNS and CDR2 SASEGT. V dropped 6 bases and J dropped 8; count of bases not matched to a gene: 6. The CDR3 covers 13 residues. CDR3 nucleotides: TGTGCCAGCAGCCTGACAGGGGGCAAAGGCTACACCTTC. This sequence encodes CASSLTGGKGYTF.

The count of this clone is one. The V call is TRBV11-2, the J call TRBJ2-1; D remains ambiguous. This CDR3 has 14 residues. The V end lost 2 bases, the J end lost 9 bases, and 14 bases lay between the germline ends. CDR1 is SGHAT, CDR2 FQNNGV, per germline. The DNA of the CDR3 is TGTGCCAGCAGCTTAACTCACAGTGGTGGTGAGCAGTTCTTC. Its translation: CASSLTHSGGEQFF.

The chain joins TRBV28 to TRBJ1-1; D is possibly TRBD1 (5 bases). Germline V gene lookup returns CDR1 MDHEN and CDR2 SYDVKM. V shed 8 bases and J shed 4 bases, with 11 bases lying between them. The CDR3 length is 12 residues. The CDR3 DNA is TGTGCCAGCCCTTCCGGGGGCACTGAAGCTTTCTTT. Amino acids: CASPSGGTEAFF.

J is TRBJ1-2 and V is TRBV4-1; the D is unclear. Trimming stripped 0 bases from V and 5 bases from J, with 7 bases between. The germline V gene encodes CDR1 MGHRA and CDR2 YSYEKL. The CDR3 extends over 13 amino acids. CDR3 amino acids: CASSQDIGYGYTF. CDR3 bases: TGCGCCAGCAGCCAAGATATCGGGTATGGCTACACCTTC.